This T cell receptor (beta chain) was observed in a study of human T cells and chemical hapten exposure. Regarding the study as a whole: Patch test score rose with PT1 expanded TCRs, significant at 8, 16, 32, not 4. TCRs exceeding 1 in 1000 frequency stayed unchanged with DPC sensitization.

Time point of the sample: pre-sensitization, week 0. Specified treatment: therapeutic diphenylcyclopropenone sensitization with weekly scalp DPC. Patches went on only after blood had been drawn each time. The study's library attached unique molecular identifiers to single cDNA molecules. TCRdb independently ran MiXCR on the RACE reads; one entry per CDR3 protein. The sample holds 240,000 or so distinct CDR3 sequences; approximately 8.4% are singletons and the top ten take 2.3%. This clonotype was observed a handful of times. Its specificity is unknown. This CDR3 has 14 amino acids. Trimming removed 7 bases at V and 2 bases at J, with 15 bases between. Per germline, CDR1 SGHAT and CDR2 FQDESV (reference sequence).

The chain couples TRBV11-1 to TRBJ2-7; no firm D call. This clonotype was sampled from a woman aged 40 to 49 with alopecia areata. Some clones in this sample may be carry-over from other donors' samples. The sequencing used whole blood, collected in connection with sensitization to the hapten diphenylcyclopropenone (DPC). CDR3 protein: CASTSTSMTYEQYF. The CDR3 coding sequence is TGTGCCAGCACATCCACATCGATGACCTACGAGCAGTACTTC. Filled out from reference TRBV11-1 and TRBJ2-7, the complete variable domain reads EAEVAQSPRYKITEKSQAVAFWCDPISGHATLYWYRQILGQGPELLVQFQDESVVDDSQLPKDRFSAERLKGVDSTLKIQPAELGDSAMYLCASTSTSMTYEQYFGPGTRLTVT.